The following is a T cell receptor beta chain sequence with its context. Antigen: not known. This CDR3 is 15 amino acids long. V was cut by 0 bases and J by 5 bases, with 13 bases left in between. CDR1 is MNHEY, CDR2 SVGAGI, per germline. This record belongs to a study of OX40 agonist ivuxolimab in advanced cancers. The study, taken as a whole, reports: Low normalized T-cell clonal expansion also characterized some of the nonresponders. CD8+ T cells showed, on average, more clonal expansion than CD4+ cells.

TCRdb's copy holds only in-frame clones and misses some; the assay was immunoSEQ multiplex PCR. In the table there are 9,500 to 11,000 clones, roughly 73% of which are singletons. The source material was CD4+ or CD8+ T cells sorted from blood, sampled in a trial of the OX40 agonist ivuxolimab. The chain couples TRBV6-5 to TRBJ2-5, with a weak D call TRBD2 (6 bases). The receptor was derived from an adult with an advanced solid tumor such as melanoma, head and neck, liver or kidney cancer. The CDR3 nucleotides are TGTGCCAGCAGTTACTCAGCGGGTAGTGGTGAGACCCAGTACTTC. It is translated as CASSYSAGSGETQYF.